Listed below are T cell receptor beta chains from one sample, sequenced in a study of blood T cells in healthy people across ages. One entry per CDR3 protein, called by TCRdb with MiXCR from the 5' RACE reads. This sample has hundreds of thousands of distinct CDR3 sequences, with about 53% found just once. The sequenced sample consisted of blood. Receptors originate from a man aged 55-75 years in good health. The CDR3 runs from the conserved cysteine through the conserved F or W. A D gene is named only where the DNA matches it firmly. For some rows the clone size is stated as once, few or many, or as a class when expanded; others skip it.

clone_size | j_call | d_call | v_call | cdr3_nt | cdr3_aa
once | TRBJ2-1 | TRBD2 | TRBV5-1 | TGCGCCAGCAGCTTGGATGCGGGGGGCCGATACAATGAGCAGTTCTTC | CASSLDAGGRYNEQFF
NA | TRBJ2-3 | TRBD1 | TRBV10-3 | TGTGCCATCGGGAGACAGGGCGCCCCCACAGATACGCAGTATTTT | CAIGRQGAPTDTQYF
NA | TRBJ2-3 | NA | TRBV5-1 | TGCGCCAGCAGCTTGGGTGTACAGGGACACCAGTATTTT | CASSLGVQGHQYF
NA | TRBJ2-7 | TRBD1 | TRBV27 | TGTGCCGGCAGCTGGGGACGGACAGGGGGTAACGAGCAGTACTTC | CAGSWGRTGGNEQYF
NA | TRBJ2-6 | TRBD1 | TRBV5-5 | TGTGCCAGCAGCGTCCAGGGGGCAGGGGGATCCTCTGGGGCCAACGTCCTGACTTTC | CASSVQGAGGSSGANVLTF
NA | TRBJ2-3 | NA | TRBV14 | TGTGCCAGCAGCCAAGGACCTTTTTCCACAGATACGCAGTATTTT | CASSQGPFSTDTQYF
few | TRBJ2-3 | NA | TRBV3-1 | TGTGCCAGCAGTCGGGACTCCGAGGCCATAGGGGATCGGTATTTT | CASSRDSEAIGDRYF
NA | TRBJ2-3 | NA | TRBV20-1 | TGCAGTGCTAGAGCGACTCCACAGCAGTATTTT | CSARATPQQYF
NA | TRBJ1-2 | NA | TRBV20-1 | TGCAGTGCCCGACTGGGGACCATCGATGGCTACACCTTC | CSARLGTIDGYTF
NA | TRBJ2-3 | NA | TRBV5-5 | TGTGCCAGCAGCTTCGACTCCCTCGGCAGCGCTCGCACAGATACGCAGTATTTT | CASSFDSLGSARTDTQYF
few | TRBJ2-3 | NA | TRBV20-1 | TGCAGTGCTAGAGACCAGGTAACAGATACGCAGTATTTT | CSARDQVTDTQYF
NA | TRBJ2-3 | NA | TRBV20-1 | TGCAGTGCTAGAGACTTAGACTCAATTCATACGCAGTATTTT | CSARDLDSIHTQYF
NA | TRBJ2-1 | NA | TRBV15 | TGTGCCACCAGCAGAGTTGGGGGACAAAACAATGAGCAGTTCTTC | CATSRVGGQNNEQFF
NA | TRBJ2-5 | NA | TRBV11-2 | TGTGCCAGCAGCTTAAACCCGGCTGGGGAGACCCAGTACTTC | CASSLNPAGETQYF
NA | TRBJ2-7 | NA | TRBV6-5 | TGTGCCAGCAGTTACTCTCAGGGAGGATACTACGAGCAGTACTTC | CASSYSQGGYYEQYF
NA | TRBJ2-3 | TRBD1 | TRBV7-9 | TGTGCCATCCGGACAGGGGTGGCGGATACGCAGTATTTT | CAIRTGVADTQYF
NA | TRBJ1-3 | TRBD1 | TRBV6-5 | TGTGCCAGCAGTTACGGGGACAGCAGCTCTGGAAACACCATATATTTT | CASSYGDSSSGNTIYF
NA | TRBJ2-7 | NA | TRBV12-3/TRBV12-4 | TGTGCCAGCAGTTTAGCGGGGAGGAGGGCCTCCTACGAGCAGTACTTC | CASSLAGRRASYEQYF
NA | TRBJ2-3 | NA | TRBV5-1 | TGCGCCAGCAGCGAGATGGGGGGTTCCACAGATACGCAGTATTTT | CASSEMGGSTDTQYF
few | TRBJ2-1 | NA | TRBV5-6 | TGTGCCAGCAGCTTATTCGAGACCGGGGTCGCGGATGAGCGGTTCTTC | CASSLFETGVADERFF
few | TRBJ1-5 | TRBD1 | TRBV20-1 | TGCAGTGCTAGAGATCAAGGGGGCTACAATCAGCCCCAGCATTTT | CSARDQGGYNQPQHF
NA | TRBJ1-4 | TRBD1 | TRBV5-1 | TGCGCCAGCGCCGGGACAGATAATGAAAAACTGTTTTTT | CASAGTDNEKLFF
NA | TRBJ2-1 | TRBD2 | TRBV15 | TGTGCCACCAGCCCTCGGACTAGCGGGGCCTACAATGAGCAGTTCTTC | CATSPRTSGAYNEQFF
NA | TRBJ1-1 | NA | TRBV7-9 | TGTGCCAGCAGCTTCTTGACAGGGAACACTGAAGCTTTCTTT | CASSFLTGNTEAFF
NA | TRBJ2-7 | NA | TRBV15 | TGTGCCACCAGCAGAGGTGGGACACGGTCCTACGAGCAGTACTTC | CATSRGGTRSYEQYF
NA | TRBJ2-5 | TRBD2 | TRBV7-2 | TGTGCCAGCAGCTTACCCGGACTAGCGGGGGGCCGGTTGGAGACCCAGTACTTC | CASSLPGLAGGRLETQYF
NA | TRBJ2-7 | NA | TRBV20-1 | TGCAGTGCTAGAGATGGCGCGGGGTCGGTCTACGAGCAGTACTTC | CSARDGAGSVYEQYF
NA | TRBJ2-1 | TRBD2 | TRBV5-4 | TGTGCCTGCAGCAGGCAACTAGCGGGGAGCTCCTACAATGAGCAGTTCTTC | CACSRQLAGSSYNEQFF
few | TRBJ2-5 | NA | TRBV15 | TGTGCCACCAGCATTCACCGGGACCACCAAGGGACCCAGTACTTC | CATSIHRDHQGTQYF
NA | TRBJ1-2 | NA | TRBV28 | TGTGCCAGCAGACAGCCCTATGGCTACACCTTC | CASRQPYGYTF
few | TRBJ2-4 | NA | TRBV6-2/TRBV6-3 | TGTGCCAGCAGTTTCCGCTCCCAAGCCAAAAACATTCAGTACTTC | CASSFRSQAKNIQYF
NA | TRBJ2-5 | NA | TRBV15 | TGTGCCACCAAGACGGGCCACCTGGGGCAAGAGACCCAGTACTTC | CATKTGHLGQETQYF
NA | TRBJ2-7 | TRBD1 | TRBV7-6 | TGTGCCAGCAGCTTAGCAAGCGCCGGGACAGCCCGATACGAGCAGTACTTC | CASSLASAGTARYEQYF
NA | TRBJ1-5 | TRBD1 | TRBV28 | TGTGCCAGCAGTTGGACAGGGACGGATCAGCCCCAGCATTTT | CASSWTGTDQPQHF
few | TRBJ1-1 | TRBD1 | TRBV18 | TGTGCCAGCTCATCGGGACAGATTAACACTGAAGCTTTCTTT | CASSSGQINTEAFF
NA | TRBJ2-5 | NA | TRBV6-5 | TGTGCCAGCAGTTACTCGAGTGGTCCAGCCCAAGAGACCCAGTACTTC | CASSYSSGPAQETQYF
NA | TRBJ2-5 | NA | TRBV28 | TGTGCCGTGATGCAGGAGACCCAGTACTTC | CAVMQETQYF
once | TRBJ1-4 | NA | TRBV5-1 | TGCGCCAGCAGCGTTGAGTTCCCTGAAAAACTGTTTTTT | CASSVEFPEKLFF
NA | TRBJ2-7 | TRBD1 | TRBV5-1 | TGCGCCAGCAGCTTGGGACCGGGACAGGGGAGCTACGAGCAGTACTTC | CASSLGPGQGSYEQYF
NA | TRBJ1-1 | TRBD1 | TRBV5-1 | TGCGCCAGCACCCCGGGACAGATTATGAACACTGAAGCTTTCTTT | CASTPGQIMNTEAFF
NA | TRBJ2-7 | NA | TRBV15 | TGTGCCACCAGCAGGGCTAGCCCCAAGAGCGAGCAGTACTTC | CATSRASPKSEQYF
few | TRBJ2-3 | TRBD1 | TRBV5-1 | TGCGCCAGCAGCCCGGACGGTAGGGGGCGCGTAGATACGCAGTATTTT | CASSPDGRGRVDTQYF
few | TRBJ2-7 | NA | TRBV20-1 | TGCAGTGCTAGAGTAAGCGGCTCCTACGAGCAGTACTTC | CSARVSGSYEQYF
NA | TRBJ2-3 | TRBD2 | TRBV2 | TGTGCCAGCACCTTAAGCCGGGTAGCGGGGGATACGCAGTATTTT | CASTLSRVAGDTQYF
many | TRBJ2-1 | NA | TRBV2 | TGTGCCAGCATCTTGGGCGGTAGCGGTTACAATGAGCAGTTCTTC | CASILGGSGYNEQFF
NA | TRBJ2-1 | NA | TRBV11-2 | TGTGCCAGCAGCTTAGGTTCTCCGGCGCCGTACAATGAGCAGTTCTTC | CASSLGSPAPYNEQFF
NA | TRBJ1-2 | NA | TRBV7-2 | TGTGCCAGCAGCGTAGAGCCGGGGAACTATGGCTACACCTTC | CASSVEPGNYGYTF
few | TRBJ2-7 | TRBD1 | TRBV28 | TGTGCCAGCAGGCCTTTGGGACAGGGGGCCTCCTACGAGCAGTACTTC | CASRPLGQGASYEQYF
NA | TRBJ1-6 | NA | TRBV7-9 | TGTGCCAGCAGCTCCTATAGCGGAAGACATTCACCCCTCCACTTT | CASSSYSGRHSPLHF
NA | TRBJ1-4 | NA | TRBV7-8 | TGTGCCAGCAGCTTCCCTAAGGCAGGGGATAATGAAAAACTGTTTTTT | CASSFPKAGDNEKLFF
NA | TRBJ2-1 | NA | TRBV15 | TGTGCCACCAGCGCTAAACCGGGGCTCCGAAATGAGCAGTTCTTC | CATSAKPGLRNEQFF
NA | TRBJ2-1 | TRBD2 | TRBV20-1 | TGCAGTGCACCTAATAGCGGGGGGGCCTATGAGCAGTTCTTC | CSAPNSGGAYEQFF